Listed below are T cell receptor beta chains from one sample, sequenced in a study of blood T cell repertoires in COVID-19. TCRdb keeps only in-frame clones here, not all; method: immunoSEQ multiplex PCR. This sample has some 320,000 clones, with 90% found just once. The specimen was PBMCs or T cells enriched from blood (not recorded which). These receptors originate from a man in his sixties who had recovered from COVID-19. CDR3s include the opening cysteine and the closing phenylalanine or tryptophan. The order of the fields is clone size, D gene, J gene, V gene, CDR3 DNA, CDR3 protein. The D gene is left open where the match is weak. A clone size is listed for some rows: how often the clone was seen (once, few, many), or a class if it is expanded.

>-|-|TRBJ1-6|TRBV6-5
TGTGCCAGCAGTTACTCGGGGGGCTCCTATAATTCACCCCTCCACTTT
CASSYSGGSYNSPLHF
>-|-|TRBJ1-1|TRBV15
TGTGCCACCAGCAGAGGACAGCTCCGGGAGGCTTTCTTT
CATSRGQLREAFF
>once|-|TRBJ2-1|TRBV15
TGTGCCACCAGCAGAGGCGGGGCAGGACCGCCATTCTTC
CATSRGGAGPPFF
>-|TRBD1|TRBJ1-5|TRBV6-5
TGTGCCAGCAGCCTGGGGACAGCCACCATGGGGGCCCAGCATTTT
CASSLGTATMGAQHF
>-|-|TRBJ1-1|TRBV3-1/TRBV3-2
TGTGCCAGCAGCCAAATCCCCCAGGGGCGGACTGAAGCTTTCTTT
CASSQIPQGRTEAFF
>-|TRBD2|TRBJ2-4|TRBV5-1
TGCGCCAGCAGCTTGGATTGGCGGGGGATGGCCAAAAACATTCAGTACTTC
CASSLDWRGMAKNIQYF
>few|-|TRBJ2-7|TRBV27
TGTGCCAGCAGTACCACAGGGTATAGCTACGAGCAGTACTTC
CASSTTGYSYEQYF
>once|-|TRBJ1-2|TRBV6-2/TRBV6-3
TGTGCCAGCAGTCCCCTATCGACAGTTAACTATGGCTACACCTTC
CASSPLSTVNYGYTF
>-|TRBD2|TRBJ2-3|TRBV7-2
TGTGCCAGCATCGTGGGACTAGCGGGCACAGATACGCAGTATTTT
CASIVGLAGTDTQYF
>-|TRBD1|TRBJ2-2|TRBV6-4
TGTGCCAGCATCCGACTCACCTGGACAGGCCCGAAATTAAACACCGGGGAGCTGTTTTTT
CASIRLTWTGPKLNTGELFF
>-|-|TRBJ1-4|TRBV15
TGTGCCACCAGCAGCCGCGACAGACTCGGTAATGAAAAACTGTTTTTT
CATSSRDRLGNEKLFF
>few|-|TRBJ2-6|TRBV6-2/TRBV6-3
TGTGCCAGCAGTTCCGGTGTCTCTGGGGCCAACGTCCTGACTTTC
CASSSGVSGANVLTF
>-|TRBD1|TRBJ2-2|TRBV7-8
TGTGCCAGCAGCTTATGGACAGGGGGCGGCGGGGAGCTGTTTTTT
CASSLWTGGGGELFF
>once|TRBD1|TRBJ1-2|TRBV2
TGTGCCAGCAGCCTGGGACAGGGGATCGGAGGCTACACCTTC
CASSLGQGIGGYTF
>-|TRBD2|TRBJ2-1|TRBV11-2
TGTGCCAGCAGCTTAAGCGGGAGGGCCAATGAGCAGTTCTTC
CASSLSGRANEQFF
>-|TRBD2|TRBJ2-3|TRBV7-7
TGTGCTAGCAGCTACGGGGGGGCCGCTACAGATACGCAGTATTTT
CASSYGGAATDTQYF
>-|-|TRBJ2-3|TRBV5-1
TGCGCCAGCAGCTTACAGGGTCGGAGCACAGATACGCAGTATTTT
CASSLQGRSTDTQYF
>-|TRBD2|TRBJ2-7|TRBV4-3
TGCGCCAGCAGCCAAGATAGGGCGGGGGGCTCCTACGAGCAGTACTTC
CASSQDRAGGSYEQYF
>many|TRBD2|TRBJ2-1|TRBV7-2
TGTGCCAGCAGCTTAGTCGGGAGGGCCGGTGATGAGCAGTTCTTC
CASSLVGRAGDEQFF
>-|-|TRBJ2-3|TRBV7-3
TGTGCCAGCAGCTTAACGTTCCGAGATACGCAGTATTTT
CASSLTFRDTQYF
>-|-|TRBJ1-2|TRBV27
TGTGCCAGCAGTCCCCTCTACTCCAGGGGCGGTGGCTACACCTTC
CASSPLYSRGGGYTF
>-|-|TRBJ2-2|TRBV10-3
TGTGCCTCAGCGGACACCGGGGAGCTGTTTTTT
CASADTGELFF
>few|TRBD2|TRBJ2-7|TRBV27
TGTGCCAGCAGTCCAAGTGCTAGCGGAACCTACGAGCAGTACTTC
CASSPSASGTYEQYF
>few|TRBD2|TRBJ2-1|TRBV7-3
TGTGCCAGCAGCTTTACTAGCGTAGGTGAGCAGTTCTTC
CASSFTSVGEQFF
>-|-|TRBJ1-5|TRBV25-1
TGTGCCAGCAGTGATGTGGGGCTCAATCAGCCCCAGCATTTT
CASSDVGLNQPQHF
>few|TRBD1|TRBJ1-5|TRBV2
TGTGCCAGCAGACGACAGGGGACGGGCAATCAGCCCCAGCATTTT
CASRRQGTGNQPQHF
>-|-|TRBJ2-1|TRBV27
TGTGCCAGCGGGGGCCATACCTTGAATGAGCAGTTCTTC
CASGGHTLNEQFF
>-|TRBD2|TRBJ2-5|TRBV10-3
TGTGCCATCAGGGCAGTCGGGGGGGGACAAGAGACCCAGTACTTC
CAIRAVGGGQETQYF
>-|-|TRBJ2-7|TRBV4-1
TGCGCCAGCAGCCAAGACAGGGGATCGACCTACGAGCAGTACTTC
CASSQDRGSTYEQYF
>-|TRBD1|TRBJ1-2|TRBV18
TGTGCCAGCTCGCCACCACCGGGACAGAGGGGGGACTATGGCTACACCTTC
CASSPPPGQRGDYGYTF
>-|TRBD1|TRBJ1-2|TRBV5-5
TGTGCCAGCAGCGAAGGGACAGGGAACTATGGCTACACCTTC
CASSEGTGNYGYTF
>-|-|TRBJ1-4|TRBV7-6
TGTGCCAGCAGCCCCATTCGAGGGACGAGGGGGAAACTGTTTTTT
CASSPIRGTRGKLFF
>once|TRBD1|TRBJ1-1|TRBV28
TGTGCCAGCAGAAGGGGACAGATGAACACTGAAGCTTTCTTT
CASRRGQMNTEAFF
>-|-|TRBJ2-3|TRBV9
TGTGCCAGCAGCGGTCGGGAAGGGAGGGGGGATACGCAGTATTTT
CASSGREGRGDTQYF
>-|-|TRBJ1-4|TRBV20-1
TGCAGTGCTAGTAAACAGTTCTCGGAACTGTTTTTT
CSASKQFSELFF
>-|-|TRBJ1-4|TRBV4-2
TGTGCCAGCAGCCAAGGTGAGAATATGGAGGAAAAACTGTTTTTT
CASSQGENMEEKLFF
>-|TRBD2|TRBJ2-1|TRBV5-1
TGCGCCAGCAGCTTCCCGGGACTAGGAGGGGACAACTCCTACAATGAGCAGTTCTTC
CASSFPGLGGDNSYNEQFF
>-|TRBD2|TRBJ2-7|TRBV5-1
TGCGCCAGCAGCGGGACTAGCGGGGTCTACGAGCAGTACTTC
CASSGTSGVYEQYF
>-|-|TRBJ1-2|TRBV9
TGTGCCAGCAGCCGGAGTGGACAGCTTAATTATGGCTACACCTTC
CASSRSGQLNYGYTF
>-|-|TRBJ1-5|TRBV2
TGTGCCAGCAGCAGACAGGAGACGGGTGGCAATCAGCCCCAGCATTTT
CASSRQETGGNQPQHF
>-|-|TRBJ1-2|TRBV29-1
TGCAGCGTTCGGGGGGCTCCACTTGAAAATCCCAATGGCTACACCTTC
CSVRGAPLENPNGYTF
>-|-|TRBJ2-1|TRBV6-5
TGTGCCAGCATAAGCGGCGGCCGGGCCAATGAGCAGTTCTTC
CASISGGRANEQFF
>-|-|TRBJ2-7|TRBV5-1
TGCGCCAGCAGCGCCGGGGCCTACGAGCAGTACTTC
CASSAGAYEQYF
>-|TRBD1|TRBJ1-1|TRBV7-2
TGTGCCAGCAGCCCACCTGGACAGGCTACGAAGCTTTTCTTT
CASSPPGQATKLFF
>-|TRBD1|TRBJ2-3|TRBV7-2
TGTGCCAGCAGCTTAGCAAACAGGGGGCGCTCAGATACGCAGTATTTT
CASSLANRGRSDTQYF
>-|TRBD1|TRBJ1-5|TRBV2
TGTGCCAGCAGTGCGGGACAGTCCGGCAATCAGCCCCAGCATTTT
CASSAGQSGNQPQHF
>-|-|TRBJ2-1|TRBV11-1
TGTGCCAGCAGCTTAAATACTCCCAAAAATGAGCAGTTCTTC
CASSLNTPKNEQFF
>-|-|TRBJ1-2|TRBV7-9
TGTGCCAGCAGCTTCGGTGCCGACTATGGCTACACCTTC
CASSFGADYGYTF
>few|TRBD1|TRBJ1-1|TRBV12-3/TRBV12-4
TGTGCCAGCAGTCGGGACAGGGTGACTGAAGCTTTCTTT
CASSRDRVTEAFF
>-|TRBD1|TRBJ1-2|TRBV9
TGTGCCAGCAGCGTAGATCCCACAGGGGGTGTCGATGGCTACACCTTC
CASSVDPTGGVDGYTF
>-|TRBD2|TRBJ2-7|TRBV6-1
TGTGCCAGCAGTGAACTAGCGGGAGGATCCTACGAGCAGTACTTC
CASSELAGGSYEQYF
>-|TRBD1|TRBJ2-3|TRBV5-4
TGTGCCAGCAGCTCAAGGGGGCTATTACTCAATACGCAGTATTTT
CASSSRGLLLNTQYF
>-|-|TRBJ1-4|TRBV19
TGTGCCAGTAGTGCGGCAGGGCCTAATGAAAAACTGTTTTTT
CASSAAGPNEKLFF
>-|TRBD2|TRBJ2-7|TRBV6-2/TRBV6-3
TGTGCCAGCAGTACCCCCGGGGGAGGGTACGAGCAGTACTTC
CASSTPGGGYEQYF
>-|-|TRBJ2-7|TRBV5-4
TGTGCCAGCAGCCTGCCCGGGACAAACTCCTACGAGCAGTACTTC
CASSLPGTNSYEQYF
>once|TRBD2|TRBJ2-4|TRBV5-1
TGCGCCAGCAGCACGGGACTAGCGGGGGGGCCGGACAAAAACATTCAGTACTTC
CASSTGLAGGPDKNIQYF
>-|-|TRBJ1-2|TRBV3-1/TRBV3-2
TGTGCCAGCAGCAATTCGGTGAACTATGGCTACACCTTC
CASSNSVNYGYTF